The 29 T cell receptor beta chains below were found in one sample sequenced in a study of T cell responses to AZD1222 COVID-19 vaccine. The assay was immunoSEQ multiplex PCR, and TCRdb's table has in-frame clones only and misses some. The table records 120,000 to 150,000 clones, around 88% of them present only once. Material: peripheral blood, obtained on day 0 of MenACWY control vaccination. The receptors were gathered from an adult in good health.

The chain uses TRBV3-1 (or the pseudogene TRBV3-2) and TRBJ1-1; TRBD1 agrees at 7 bases. The germline CDR1 and CDR2 sequences are LGHDT and YNNKEL (reference sequence). This CDR3 region has 13 residues. The V segment lost 4 bases and the J segment 6 bases; nucleotides outside the gene matches: 5. CDR3 DNA sequence: TGTGCCAGCAGCCCGACAGGGTTGGCTGAAGCTTTCTTT. Residues: CASSPTGLAEAFF.

The chain couples TRBV3-1 (or the pseudogene TRBV3-2) to TRBJ2-1; 13 bases line up with TRBD2. The CDR3 extends over 13 amino acids. V gave up 6 bases and J gave up 13 bases; unmatched junction bases: 6. Germline V gene lookup returns CDR1 LGHDT and CDR2 YNNKEL (reference sequence). CDR3 loop: CASSLPGLAGQFF. In nucleotides, the CDR3 is TGTGCCAGCAGTCTCCCGGGACTAGCGGGACAGTTCTTC.

This rearrangement joins TRBV30 to TRBJ1-1; D gene unclear. The V gene lost 0 bases and the J gene lost 10 bases, with 12 bases spanning the gap. The CDR3 runs 12 residues. Germline CDR1 is GTSNPN and CDR2 is SVGIG (reference sequence). CDR3 coding DNA: TGTGCCTGGAGTGTACTACGGCGAGGAGCTTTCTTT. This sequence encodes CAWSVLRRGAFF.

As to this clone: Additional DNA sequences in this sample encode the identical CDR3. The chain has TRBV15 and TRBJ1-1; no firm D call. Germline values: CDR1 LNHNV, CDR2 YYDKDF (reference sequence). This CDR3 comprises 13 residues. Trimming took 0 bases from V and 1 from J, leaving 3 bases between them. The CDR3 loop is CATSRDPNTEAFF. In nucleotides, the CDR3 is TGTGCCACCAGCAGAGATCCGAACACTGAAGCTTTCTTT. The full variable domain, its missing parts supplied by reference TRBV15 and TRBJ1-1, is DAMVIQNPRYQVTQFGKPVTLSCSQTLNHNVMYWYQQKSSQAPKLLFHYYDKDFNNEADTPDNFQSRRPNTSFCFLDIRSPGLGDTAMYLCATSRDPNTEAFFGQGTRLTVV.

In DNA form, the CDR3 reads TGTGCCAGCAGCCAAGAGAACGGAGAGACCCAGTACTTC. Translated: CASSQENGETQYF. The V call is TRBV3-1 (or the pseudogene TRBV3-2), the J call TRBJ2-5; D unresolved. CDR3 size: 13 residues. The V and J ends lost 0 bases and 4 bases respectively, with 6 bases between them. Germline CDR1 is LGHDT and CDR2 is YNNKEL (reference sequence).

This sequence joins TRBV9 and TRBJ1-1; D not resolved. The V end was cut by 4 bases, the J end by 2 bases, with 12 bases between. The CDR3 loop spans 14 amino acids. Germline V gene lookup returns CDR1 SGDLS and CDR2 YYNGEE. As DNA, the CDR3 is TGTGCCAGCAGCTCCACACCCTTTAACACTGAAGCTTTCTTT. As protein: CASSSTPFNTEAFF. Full variable domain (outside the CDR3, taken from reference TRBV9 and TRBJ1-1): DSGVTQTPKHLITATGQRVTLRCSPRSGDLSVYWYQQSLDQGLQFLIQYYNGEERAKGNILERFSAQQFPDLHSELNLSSLELGDSALYFCASSSTPFNTEAFFGQGTRLTVV.

This chain connects TRBV19 to TRBJ1-1; maybe TRBD1 (5 bases). The CDR3 totals 15 residues. Germline CDR1 is LNHDA and CDR2 is SQIVND (reference sequence). V was trimmed by 6 bases and J by 3 bases, leaving 17 bases between them. The DNA for the CDR3 is TGTGCCAGTAGCCACCGACAGTTGTTGGACACTGAAGCTTTCTTT. This codes for CASSHRQLLDTEAFF.

This chain connects TRBV11-3 to TRBJ1-4, with D perhaps TRBD1 (6 bases). The V end was cut by 0 bases, the J end by 4 bases, with 9 bases between. The CDR3 extends over 15 amino acids. The germline CDR1 and CDR2 sequences are SGHNT and YENEEA. The CDR3 DNA sequence: TGTGCCAGCAGCTTAGAAGGACAGATTAATGAAAAACTGTTTTTT. Protein: CASSLEGQINEKLFF. The full variable domain, its missing parts supplied by reference TRBV11-3 and TRBJ1-4, is EAGVVQSPRYKIIEKKQPVAFWCNPISGHNTLYWYLQNLGQGPELLIRYENEEAVDDSQLPKDRFSAERLKGVDSTLKIQPAELGDSAVYLCASSLEGQINEKLFFGSGTQLSVL.

This rearrangement joins TRBV7-9 to TRBJ1-1; D gene ambiguous. Trimming shortened V by 5 bases and J by 3 bases, and 13 bases separated the two germline ends. The CDR3 spans 14 residues. Per the germline V gene, CDR1 is SEHNR and CDR2 is FQNEAQ (reference sequence). CDR3 sequence (DNA): TGTGCCAGCAGCACCTTGGAGCGGGACACTGAAGCTTTCTTT. Translation: CASSTLERDTEAFF.

This clone was seen a handful of times. This sequence joins TRBV7-8 and TRBJ2-7, with TRBD1 identical over 9 bases. This CDR3 is 15 amino acids long. V lost 3 bases and J lost 1; bases outside the gene matches: 4. Germline V CDR1 and CDR2: SGHVS, FQNEAQ. The CDR3 loop reads CASSFGQGPSYEQYF. The CDR3 DNA sequence: TGTGCCAGCAGCTTTGGACAGGGGCCTTCCTACGAGCAGTACTTC. The variable domain in full, completed from reference TRBV7-8 and TRBJ2-7, reads GAGVSQSPRYKVAKRGQDVALRCDPISGHVSLFWYQQALGQGPEFLTYFQNEAQLDKSGLPSDRFFAERPEGSVSTLKIQRTQQEDSAVYLCASSFGQGPSYEQYFGPGTRLTVT.

V usage is TRBV10-3 and J usage is TRBJ1-1, with D hard to call. The CDR3 spans 13 residues. In germline, CDR1 is ENHRY, CDR2 SYGVKD. Trimming removed 4 bases at V and 1 base at J, with 7 bases between. CDR3 bases: TGTGCCATCAGTGGGTCCGGGAACACTGAAGCTTTCTTT. Amino acids: CAISGSGNTEAFF.

A single count supports this clone. The chain is built from TRBV23-1 and TRBJ1-1; D is ambiguous. TRBV23-1 is treated as an ORF (open reading frame) with a function not yet certain. V was clipped by 6 bases and J by 4 bases, with 21 bases between them. The CDR3 runs to 16 residues. The CDR3 here is CASSHLTMGDGTEAFF. The CDR3 DNA is TGCGCCAGCAGCCACCTGACCATGGGCGATGGCACTGAAGCTTTCTTT.

This chain links TRBV7-2 with TRBJ2-7, with D possibly matching TRBD1 (6 bases). The CDR3 is 14 amino acids. The germline V gene has CDR1 SGHTA and CDR2 FQGNSA. V lost 0 bases, J lost 3 bases, and 9 bases lay in between. The CDR3 protein is CASSLAGGLYEQYF. The CDR3 DNA reads TGTGCCAGCAGCTTAGCAGGGGGTCTCTACGAGCAGTACTTC.

The rearrangement joins TRBV27 to TRBJ1-5, with 8 nucleotides matching TRBD1. V trimming: 6 bases; J trimming: 4 bases; junction bases outside the gene matches: 5. The CDR3 runs to 14 residues. Germline CDR1 reads MNHEY; CDR2 reads SMNVEV (reference sequence). The CDR3 sequence: CASSRRDRNQPQHF. The CDR3 bases are TGTGCCAGCAGCCGCCGGGACAGGAATCAGCCCCAGCATTTT.

This chain connects TRBV9 to TRBJ2-5, with D perhaps matching TRBD2 (6 bases). CDR3 length: 15 residues. From germline, CDR1 is SGDLS and CDR2 YYNGEE. V was pared by 0 bases and J by 5 bases, with 14 bases between. Here the CDR3 reads CASSVGGGTVETQYF. Written as DNA, the CDR3 is TGTGCCAGCAGCGTAGGTGGAGGGACTGTGGAGACCCAGTACTTC. Based on the CDR3 plus reference TRBV9 and TRBJ2-5, the full variable domain is DSGVTQTPKHLITATGQRVTLRCSPRSGDLSVYWYQQSLDQGLQFLIQYYNGEERAKGNILERFSAQQFPDLHSELNLSSLELGDSALYFCASSVGGGTVETQYFGPGTRLLVL.

The rearrangement uses TRBV24-1 and TRBJ1-6; the D gene is possibly TRBD1 (6 bases). The CDR3 runs to 13 residues. V lost 4 bases to trimming and J lost 8 bases, with 8 bases between them. Germline assignment: CDR1 KGHDR and CDR2 SFDVKD. The CDR3 DNA reads as TGTGCCACCAGTGAGGGGGCGTATTCACCCCTCCACTTT. This translates into CATSEGAYSPLHF.

This rearrangement joins TRBV28 to TRBJ1-6, with TRBD1 identical over 12 bases. The CDR3 contains 17 residues. The germline V gene has CDR1 MDHEN and CDR2 SYDVKM. Trimming cost V 6 bases and J 9 bases; bases outside gene matches: 12. Written as DNA, the CDR3 is TGTGCCAGCAGGTCCACCGCCGGGACAGGGGGCAGTTCACCCCTCCACTTT. It translates to CASRSTAGTGGSSPLHF.

The chain has TRBV7-3 and TRBJ2-3, with 13 bases identical to TRBD2. The junction had 10 bases not matched to a gene; V was cut back by 9 bases and J by 10 bases. The CDR3 sequence is 14 residues long. In germline, CDR1 is SGHTA, CDR2 FQGTGA. The CDR3 is CASGTSGTGESQYF. The CDR3, as DNA: TGTGCCAGTGGGACTAGCGGGACCGGGGAGTCGCAGTATTTT.

The chain carries TRBV5-1 and TRBJ1-2; D possibly corresponds to TRBD1 (5 bases). This CDR3 is 14 amino acids long. Looked up from germline, CDR1 is SGHRS and CDR2 is YFSETQ. Trimming left V 4 bases short and J 8 bases short, with 18 bases between. CDR3 nucleotide sequence: TGCGCCAGCAGCCCCTCGGCAGGGTTGGGCGGCTACACCTTC. As protein: CASSPSAGLGGYTF.

This clone came up once. This sequence joins TRBV7-9 and TRBJ2-3; 9 bases map to TRBD1. The CDR3 totals 15 residues. Trimming took 3 bases from V and 3 from J; bases not matched to a gene: 4. Per the germline V gene, CDR1 is SEHNR and CDR2 is FQNEAQ (reference sequence). The DNA of the CDR3 is TGTGCCAGCAGCTTTGCGACAGGGGGGACAGATACGCAGTATTTT. Residues: CASSFATGGTDTQYF.

A remark on this clone: Sequence at one end of the junction differs from germline and may be a read error. CDR3 region: CASSLAGGDTQYF. CDR3 nucleotides: TGTGCCAGCAGCCTAGCGGGGGGGGATACGCAGTATTTT. The chain links TRBV7-8 to TRBJ2-3; 12 bases map to TRBD2. Germline-derived CDR1 and CDR2 are SGHVS and FQNEAQ. This CDR3 comprises 13 residues.

This chain connects TRBV5-4 to TRBJ1-1; TRBD1 aligns across 8 bases. Unmatched junction bases numbered 8, after V lost 0 bases and J lost 7 bases. Germline loops: CDR1 SGHNT, CDR2 YYREEE (reference sequence). This CDR3 comprises 15 residues. The CDR3 DNA is TGTGCCAGCAGCTTGGCTGGGACAGGCGTCCTTGAAGCTTTCTTT. It encodes CASSLAGTGVLEAFF.

The chain is built from TRBV30 and TRBJ1-2; maybe TRBD1 (5 bases). The germline gives CDR1 GTSNPN, CDR2 SVGIG (reference sequence). The CDR3 covers 15 residues. Trimming removed 8 bases from V and 3 bases from J, with 22 bases in between. CDR3 DNA sequence: TGTGCCCTTACCGGGGGAGGGACGAACTACTATGGCTACACCTTC. Amino acid sequence: CALTGGGTNYYGYTF.

The genes are TRBV25-1 and TRBJ1-2, with TRBD1 as a possible D gene (6 bases). The CDR3 extends over 15 amino acids. V lost 2 bases and J lost 2, with 12 bases in between. Germline assignment: CDR1 MGHDK and CDR2 SYGVNS. CDR3 nucleotides: TGTGCCAGCAGTGAAGGGACCACAGGGAACTATGGCTACACCTTC. Translated, it gives CASSEGTTGNYGYTF.

This clone was detected once. This chain joins TRBV7-9 and TRBJ1-4, with D hard to call. The V end lost 7 bases, the J end lost 0 bases, and 12 bases lay between the germline ends. Germline V CDR1 and CDR2: SEHNR, FQNEAQ (reference sequence). The CDR3 has 15 residues. The CDR3 sequence: CASTAIDTTNEKLFF. Written as DNA, the CDR3 is TGTGCCAGCACCGCCATAGATACAACTAATGAAAAACTGTTTTTT.

The chain uses TRBV11-3 and TRBJ2-5; D is undetermined. Germline V gene data show CDR1 as SGHNT and CDR2 as YENEEA. CDR3 length equals 11 residues. V dropped 2 bases and J dropped 5 bases, with 3 bases sitting between them. This chain's CDR3 is CASSLRETQYF. CDR3 sequence (DNA): TGTGCCAGCAGCTTAAGGGAGACCCAGTACTTC.

This chain uses TRBV18 with TRBJ2-7, with D possibly being TRBD1 or TRBD2 (5 bases each). Trimming left V 4 bases short and J 3 bases short, with 10 bases between. Germline V CDR1 and CDR2: KGHSH, LQKENI. The CDR3 runs to 13 residues. The CDR3 region has the DNA TGTGCCAGCTCACAGTGGGACGGCTACGAGCAGTACTTC. Translated: CASSQWDGYEQYF. The entire variable domain, with the rest obtained from reference TRBV18 and TRBJ2-7, is as follows: NAGVMQNPRHLVRRRGQEARLRCSPMKGHSHVYWYRQLPEEGLKFMVYLQKENIIDESGMPKERFSAEFPKEGPSILRIQQVVRGDSAAYFCASSQWDGYEQYFGPGTRLTVT.

The chain carries TRBV6-5 and TRBJ2-2, with 8 nucleotides matching TRBD2. Germline V lookup: CDR1 MNHEY, CDR2 SVGAGI. This CDR3 is 16 amino acids long. After removal of 0 bases from V and 8 bases from J, the junction contained 8 bases not matched to a gene. This CDR3 is CASSYSSSGGRGELFF. In nucleotides, the CDR3 is TGTGCCAGCAGTTACTCGTCGAGCGGCGGGAGGGGGGAGCTGTTTTTT.

V and J are TRBV5-4 and TRBJ2-1; D is undetermined. Trimming cost V 0 bases and J 0 bases, with 7 bases left between them. The CDR3 loop spans 15 amino acids. CDR1 and CDR2 from the germline V gene are SGHNT and YYREEE (reference sequence). The CDR3 DNA sequence: TGTGCCAGCAGCTTGGACCAGAGCTCCTACAATGAGCAGTTCTTC. Translated: CASSLDQSSYNEQFF.